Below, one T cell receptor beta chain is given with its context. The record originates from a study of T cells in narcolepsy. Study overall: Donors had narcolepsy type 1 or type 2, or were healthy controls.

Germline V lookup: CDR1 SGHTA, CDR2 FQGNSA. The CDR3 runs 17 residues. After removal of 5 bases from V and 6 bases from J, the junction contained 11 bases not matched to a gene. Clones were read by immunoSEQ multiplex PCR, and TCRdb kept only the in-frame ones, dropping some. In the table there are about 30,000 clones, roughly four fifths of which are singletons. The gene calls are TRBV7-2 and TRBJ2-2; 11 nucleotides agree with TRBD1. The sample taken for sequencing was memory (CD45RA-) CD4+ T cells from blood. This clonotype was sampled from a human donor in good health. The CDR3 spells CASSARTGGFSAGELFF. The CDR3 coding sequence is TGTGCCAGCAGCGCCCGGACAGGGGGCTTTTCGGCCGGGGAGCTGTTTTTT.